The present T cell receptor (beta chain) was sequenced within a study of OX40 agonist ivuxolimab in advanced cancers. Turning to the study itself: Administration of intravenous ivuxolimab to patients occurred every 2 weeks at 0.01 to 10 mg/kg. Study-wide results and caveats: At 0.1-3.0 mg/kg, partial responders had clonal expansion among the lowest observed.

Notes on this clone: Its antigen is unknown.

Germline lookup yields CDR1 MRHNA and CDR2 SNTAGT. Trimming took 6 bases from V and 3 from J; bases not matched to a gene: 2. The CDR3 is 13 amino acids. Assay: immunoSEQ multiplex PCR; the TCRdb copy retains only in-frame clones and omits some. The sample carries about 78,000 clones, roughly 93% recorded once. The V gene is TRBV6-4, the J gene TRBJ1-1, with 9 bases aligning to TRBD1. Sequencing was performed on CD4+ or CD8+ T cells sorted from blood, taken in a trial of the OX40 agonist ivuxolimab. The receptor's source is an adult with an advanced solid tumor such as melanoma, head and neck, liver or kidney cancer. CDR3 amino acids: CASRRTGDTEAFF. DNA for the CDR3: TGTGCCAGCAGAAGGACAGGGGACACTGAAGCTTTCTTT.